These 13 T cell receptor beta chains came from one sample sequenced in a study of shared clonotypes between healthy human individuals. Using immunoSEQ multiplex PCR, the repertoire was profiled, and TCRdb retains in-frame clones only, with some absent. Of fewer than 3 million clones listed, around 93% are singletons. The sample was naive CD4+ T cells from PBMCs. As for subset: CD45RA+ positively selected. These receptors all stem from a man aged 18 to 30 in good health. Some clones in this sample may be carry-over from other donors' samples.

V usage is TRBV19 and J usage is TRBJ2-1; 10 bases line up with TRBD1. V was clipped by 6 bases and J by 5 bases; unmatched bases: 10. The CDR3 consists of 16 residues. Germline V gene data show CDR1 as LNHDA and CDR2 as SQIVND (reference sequence). In DNA form, the CDR3 reads TGTGCCAGTAGGTCCATTAGGGACAGGGGAGACAATGAGCAGTTCTTC. Protein sequence: CASRSIRDRGDNEQFF.

The V and J genes are TRBV28 and TRBJ1-5; 10 bases map to TRBD1. The CDR3 spans 15 residues. The V and J ends lost 6 bases and 9 bases, in that order; junction bases with no gene match: 11. CDR1 is MDHEN and CDR2 is SYDVKM in the germline V gene. The chain's CDR3 is CASRIPGTGDLPQHF. As DNA, the CDR3 is TGTGCCAGCAGGATTCCCGGGACAGGGGATCTGCCCCAGCATTTT.

This sequence joins TRBV16 and TRBJ2-7, with a weak D call TRBD1 (5 bases). The CDR3 spans 13 residues. With 1 base removed from V and 2 bases from J, the gap between germline ends came to 6 bases. CDR1 is KGHSY, CDR2 FQNENV, per germline. CDR3 protein: CASSQWGPYEQYF. The CDR3 region has the DNA TGTGCCAGCAGCCAATGGGGCCCCTACGAGCAGTACTTC.

This chain joins TRBV6-1 and TRBJ2-7; 10 nucleotides line up with TRBD1. Losses at the gene ends were 2 bases for V and 7 bases for J; bases not matched to a gene: 8. CDR1 is MNHNS and CDR2 is SASEGT in the germline V gene. This CDR3 contains 15 residues. DNA for the CDR3: TGTGCCAGCAGTGAATCCAGACAGGGGGCGCGGGAGCAGTACTTC. Translating it yields CASSESRQGAREQYF.

This clone was observed once. The chain is built from TRBV28 and TRBJ2-7; the D gene is possibly TRBD1 (6 bases). With 6 bases removed from V and 3 bases from J, the gap between germline ends came to 24 bases. The germline V gene has CDR1 MDHEN and CDR2 SYDVKM. This CDR3 contains 17 residues. CDR3 nucleotides: TGTGCCAGCAGACACTACCGCGGCCTGGACAGAGACTACGAGCAGTACTTC. It yields the protein CASRHYRGLDRDYEQYF.

The chain uses TRBV7-3 and TRBJ2-1; tentative D call: TRBD1 (5 bases). The V gene's germline CDR1 is SGHTA and CDR2 FQGTGA. This CDR3 contains 13 residues. V was shortened by 2 bases and J by 5 bases, with 7 bases between the two germline ends. In DNA form, the CDR3 reads TGTGCCAGCAGCTTAGGGGCCAACAATGAGCAGTTCTTC. Translation: CASSLGANNEQFF.

In regard to this clone: In the same sample, other DNA sequences code for this CDR3. The chain combines TRBV5-5 with TRBJ2-1, with TRBD2 matching 9 bases. Germline V CDR1 and CDR2: SGHKS, YYEKEE (reference sequence). This CDR3 region has 15 residues. With 4 bases clipped from V and 1 base from J, the junction kept 3 bases outside the gene matches. The CDR3 protein is CASSPLAGSYNEQFF. For the CDR3, the DNA is TGTGCCAGCAGCCCTCTAGCGGGATCCTACAATGAGCAGTTCTTC. Full variable domain (remainder filled in from reference TRBV5-5 and TRBJ2-1): DAGVTQSPTHLIKTRGQQVTLRCSPISGHKSVSWYQQVLGQGPQFIFQYYEKEERGRGNFPDRFSARQFPNYSSELNVNALLLGDSALYLCASSPLAGSYNEQFFGPGTRLTVL.

The gene calls are TRBV5-1 and TRBJ2-7; D assignment may be TRBD1 or TRBD2 (5 bases each). V lost 6 bases and J lost 1, with 11 bases in between. The CDR3 consists of 13 residues. Germline CDR1 SGHRS, CDR2 YFSETQ. The CDR3 DNA sequence: TGCGCCAGCAACCGGGACGGATCCTACGAGCAGTACTTC. Translated, it gives CASNRDGSYEQYF. Supplemented by reference TRBV5-1 and TRBJ2-7, the full variable domain reads KAGVTQTPRYLIKTRGQQVTLSCSPISGHRSVSWYQQTPGQGLQFLFEYFSETQRNKGNFPGRFSGRQFSNSRSEMNVSTLELGDSALYLCASNRDGSYEQYFGPGTRLTVT.

The rearrangement uses TRBV9 and TRBJ2-2, with 8 bases identical to TRBD1. This CDR3 has 15 amino acids. Germline trimming cut 4 bases from V and 1 base from J; bases unmatched to any gene: 3. The germline V gene encodes CDR1 SGDLS and CDR2 YYNGEE. The CDR3 protein is CASSLRGQNTGELFF. The DNA of the CDR3 is TGTGCCAGCAGCCTCAGGGGGCAGAACACCGGGGAGCTGTTTTTT.

V gene TRBV11-2 combines with J gene TRBJ1-4; 7 bases map to TRBD1. V dropped 2 bases and J dropped 4; count of bases not matched to a gene: 4. The CDR3 runs to 15 residues. Germline-derived CDR1 and CDR2 are SGHAT and FQNNGV. CDR3 sequence (DNA): TGTGCCAGCAGCTTATTGGGACAGTTTAATGAAAAACTGTTTTTT. Protein product: CASSLLGQFNEKLFF.

The CDR3 here is CASKGQTGELFF. For the CDR3, the DNA is TGTGCCAGCAAGGGACAAACCGGGGAGCTGTTTTTT. The chain carries TRBV6-5 and TRBJ2-2; possibly TRBD1 for D (6 bases). CDR1 and CDR2 from the germline V gene are MNHEY and SVGAGI. CDR3 length: 12 amino acids. Trimming removed 7 bases from V and 5 bases from J, with 8 bases in between.

J is TRBJ2-3 and V is TRBV5-4; possible D gene TRBD2, 5 bases. CDR1 and CDR2 (germline): SGHNT, YYREEE (reference sequence). This CDR3 is 16 amino acids long. The V gene lost 2 bases and the J gene lost 2 bases, with 15 bases spanning the gap. CDR3 DNA sequence: TGTGCCAGCAGCTTCCCTGCTAGCAGGACCACAGATACGCAGTATTTT. Amino acid sequence: CASSFPASRTTDTQYF.

The V call is TRBV6-6, the J call TRBJ1-1; no firm D call. Trimming shortened V by 7 bases and J by 0 bases, and 15 bases separated the two germline ends. Germline assignment: CDR1 MNHNY and CDR2 SVGAGI (reference sequence). The CDR3 has 15 amino acids. Written as DNA, the CDR3 is TGTGCCAGCACTCCCCTGAGGCCCTTGAACACTGAAGCTTTCTTT. This encodes CASTPLRPLNTEAFF.